These T cell receptor beta chains were read from a single sample in a study of T cells after yellow fever vaccination. TCRdb redid the calling of the 5' RACE reads with MiXCR, one entry per CDR3 protein. This table holds about 550,000 distinct CDR3 sequences, over 15% found once. The specimen was PBMCs, collected 15 days after the yellow fever booster vaccination. The source of these receptors is a young man who received the YFV17D yellow fever vaccine. CDR3s include the opening cysteine and the closing phenylalanine or tryptophan. The D gene is left open where the match is weak. Size tells how often a clone was seen (once, few, many) or the class of an expanded clone, and some rows leave it out.

size	D	V	J	DNA	CDR3
.	.	TRBV6-1	TRBJ2-2	TGTGCCAGCAGCACAGGGATGACCGGGGAGCTGTTTTTT	CASSTGMTGELFF
.	.	TRBV7-3	TRBJ2-1	TGTGCCAGCAGCTTATCCCCATTCGCCGAGCAGTTCTTC	CASSLSPFAEQFF
few	.	TRBV30	TRBJ2-1	TGTGCCTGGAGAGGGGCCGGAATTAGAAATGAGCAGTTCTTC	CAWRGAGIRNEQFF
few	.	TRBV6-5	TRBJ2-2	TGTGCCAGCAGTTTAGTGGACGCGACGGGCACCGGGGAGCTGTTTTTT	CASSLVDATGTGELFF
few	TRBD1	TRBV10-3	TRBJ2-1	TGTGCCATCAGTGAGTCACAGGGACAGGGTTCGGGAGAGCAGTTCTTC	CAISESQGQGSGEQFF
.	.	TRBV7-9	TRBJ1-1	TGTGCCAGCAGCCTAGGGCGGCGGCCTGAAGCTTTCTTT	CASSLGRRPEAFF
.	TRBD2	TRBV7-2	TRBJ2-5	TGTGCCAGCAGCCAACGGACTAGCGGGAGTTCAGAGACCCAGTACTTC	CASSQRTSGSSETQYF
few	TRBD2	TRBV12-3/TRBV12-4	TRBJ2-7	TGTGCCAGCAGTGGGACGACTAGCGGGTTCTCCTACGAGCAGTACTTC	CASSGTTSGFSYEQYF
few	TRBD1	TRBV20-1	TRBJ2-6	TGCAGTGCAAGGGACAGGGTGTTAGCTGGGGCCAACGTCCTGACTTTC	CSARDRVLAGANVLTF
.	.	TRBV28	TRBJ1-5	TGTGCCAGCAGAAGCACAGGGTCAGGCCATCAGCCCCAGCATTTT	CASRSTGSGHQPQHF
.	.	TRBV15	TRBJ2-3	TGTGCCACCAGCGACACAGATACGCAGTATTTT	CATSDTDTQYF
few	.	TRBV7-9	TRBJ1-4	TGTGCCAGCAGCTTTGCCCCTTCAACTAATGAAAAACTGTTTTTT	CASSFAPSTNEKLFF
few	TRBD2	TRBV5-1	TRBJ2-3	TGCGCCAGCAGCTTGGGAAGCGGGGCTAGCACAGATACGCAGTATTTT	CASSLGSGASTDTQYF
.	.	TRBV6-1	TRBJ2-5	TGTGCCAGCAGTGAAGCGCGGAGACAAGAGACCCAGTACTTC	CASSEARRQETQYF
.	.	TRBV7-3	TRBJ2-1	TGTGCCAGCAGCTTAACGGAACTCGGGAGACCGAAGAGTGAGCAGTTCTTC	CASSLTELGRPKSEQFF
few	.	TRBV3-1	TRBJ2-1	TGTGCCAGCAGCCCCAAGATACCGTTGAATGAGCAGTTCTTC	CASSPKIPLNEQFF
few	.	TRBV10-3	TRBJ1-1	TGTGCCATCAAAGGGGTGAACACTGAAGCTTTCTTT	CAIKGVNTEAFF
.	.	TRBV30	TRBJ2-1	TGTGCCCTTTGGGTTCTGGGAAATGAGCAGTTCTTC	CALWVLGNEQFF
few	.	TRBV6-5	TRBJ2-5	TGTGCCAGCAGCTCCTCAGTCGGGCGGGAGACCCAGTACTTC	CASSSSVGRETQYF
few	TRBD2	TRBV20-1	TRBJ2-1	TGCAGTGGTTCCCTAGCGGCCACTCGGGCTGGTGAGCAGTTCTTC	CSGSLAATRAGEQFF
.	TRBD2	TRBV6-1	TRBJ2-1	TGTGCCAGCAGACACGAGACTAGCGGGTTTTCTAGTTACAATGAGCAGTTCTTC	CASRHETSGFSSYNEQFF
.	.	TRBV6-4	TRBJ2-1	TGTGCCAGCAGTGACTCGGCCCTACCTCCGGGCAATGAGCAGTTCTTC	CASSDSALPPGNEQFF
.	.	TRBV5-1	TRBJ2-5	TGCGCCAGCAGCTTGCTATCAGGCGGGACTGGAGAGACCCAGTACTTC	CASSLLSGGTGETQYF
few	.	TRBV12-3/TRBV12-4	TRBJ2-5	TGTGCCAGCAGTTTCCAGGGTAACCAAGAGACCCAGTACTTC	CASSFQGNQETQYF
few	.	TRBV7-2	TRBJ2-7	TGTGCCAGCAGCCTCCGGACCCAACCCCAGTACTTC	CASSLRTQPQYF
.	.	TRBV9	TRBJ2-3	TGTGCCAGCAGCGAATCTAGCACAGATACGCAGTATTTT	CASSESSTDTQYF
few	.	TRBV19	TRBJ2-1	TGTGCCAGTAGACCGCCGGGAAGCTCCTACAATGAGCAGTTCTTC	CASRPPGSSYNEQFF
.	.	TRBV30	TRBJ2-5	TGTGCCTGGACCTTGTCCCCCCTGGCGACCCAGTACTTC	CAWTLSPLATQYF
.	TRBD1	TRBV6-1	TRBJ2-1	TGTGCCAGCACTGAAGGACAGGGGCCCTACAATGAGCAGTTCTTC	CASTEGQGPYNEQFF